This TCR beta chain was observed in a study of T cells in Graves' hyperthyroidism and ophthalmopathy (dated by TCRdb to between 2018 and 2021). Broadly, across the study: Peripheral blood was collected at initial diagnosis, before any treatment. Once sampling was done, hyperthyroidism patients were given methimazole at a starting dose of 30 mg daily, whereas ophthalmopathy patients were given high-dose intravenous methylprednisolone. According to the paper, TCR Vbeta CDR3 sequencing was carried out on approximately 140 peripheral blood samples, which came from fewer than 50 ophthalmopathy, 75 or so hyperthyroidism and roughly 17 progressor patients. Prospective prediction of ophthalmopathy was tested in an independent validation cohort consisting of 18 to 20 hyperthyroidism patients and more than 15 patients who later progressed to ophthalmopathy. The approximately 97 discovery patients were randomly divided into training and test sets at a 7:3 ratio. The study also compared thyroid tissue and blood T-cell repertoires from more than 5 Graves' hyperthyroidism patients. To identify distinguishing TCR V-J signatures, a discovery cohort of around 100 patients was used, comprising 40 to 45 with Graves' ophthalmopathy and around 60 with stable Graves' hyperthyroidism. The full study reports these points: Most expanded thyroid clonotypes (frequency above 0.001) were also detected in blood, suggesting blood repertoires may reflect thyroid immune responses. Ophthalmopathy was separated from stable hyperthyroidism by a 13 V-J signature model, with around 88% sensitivity and approximately 81% specificity obtained in cross-validation and 80%/75% obtained in testing. During validation, the model predicted progression to ophthalmopathy a median of roughly 7.1 months ahead of onset, with just under 71% sensitivity and 72% to 85% specificity. No statistical method was used to fix the sample size in advance, and group allocation was not hidden from the investigators.

The CDR3, from cysteine to phenylalanine, totals 15 residues. Solely the CDR3 DNA is kept, with 45 bases framed from the first base. Trimmed from V: 8 bases; trimmed from J: 0 bases; junction bases lacking a gene match: 6. Looking up the germline V gene yields CDR1 MNHEY and CDR2 SVGEGT. TCR beta CDR3 regions were amplified from RNA transcripts. The first round of RT-PCR for the TCR CDR3 was performed with the HTBI primer set and the Qiagen OneStep RT-PCR kit. A second multiplex PCR round built the libraries, followed by size selection and purification. Sequencing of the libraries was done on an Illumina HiSeq2000 using paired-end 100 bp reads. In the authors' own workflow: SOAPnuke was used to process the raw data, throwing out any read that contained adapters or uncalled bases, had a mean Phred below 15, or lacked an exact constant-primer or identifier match. COPE v1.2.5 was used to merge high-quality paired reads, and clonotypes were defined as unique nucleotide sequences. MiTCR v1.1 was used to align clonotypes to the IMGT TRBV, TRBD and TRBJ reference segments. The analysis was restricted to V-J combinations with a frequency above 0.0001, which together covered 99.2% of the repertoires. A TCS score was defined as the ratio of F50 (clonal expansion) to E x V (chaos), with BLOSUM62-based TCRdist applied between CDR3 peptides within each V-J. Welch's t-statistics and random forest reduced fewer than 550 V-J features to under 15, which were used in a naive Bayes classifier (R e1071). TCRdb passed the public sequencing reads through fastp at Q25 and MiXCR, retaining productive beta sequences. A single entry per CDR3 protein holds the most common genes and DNA from its merged rows. For this entry, the V and J calls and clone size follow TCRdb and not the study's own pipeline. This sample comprises over 700,000 distinct CDR3 sequences, around 20% of them detected only once. In total, the top ten clones hold over 15% of the sample.

This clonotype was seen more than once but under ten times. What antigen it recognizes has not been identified. The sample holds no much larger clone one base away, and base qualities are not on file. The hyperthyroidism patients were between 18 and 65 years old and newly diagnosed, with a disease duration of less than 2 months. Exclusion was applied to patients with uncontrolled infections, other autoimmune diseases, pregnancy or lactation. Diagnoses relied on clinical symptoms, serum thyroxine and TRAb, thyroid ultrasound and orbital computed tomography. For progressor patients, blood was drawn at the first diagnosis of hyperthyroidism, before any ophthalmopathy symptoms had appeared. PBMCs were isolated from more than 9 ml of fresh peripheral blood by Ficoll-Paque density gradient centrifugation. Progressor patients were first diagnosed with Graves' hyperthyroidism and then developed ophthalmopathy during follow-up. Total RNA was extracted with Trizol reagent, and quality was checked on an Agilent 2100 Bioanalyzer.

Recombination joined TRBV6-2 or TRBV6-3 with TRBJ2-1, with 8 middle bases fitting TRBD2. Sequenced material: blood. The origin of this receptor is a woman between 45 and 65 years old with Graves' hyperthyroidism that later progressed to Graves' ophthalmopathy. The bases read TGTGCCAGCTTCCCGCGGGGGGTCTCCTACAATGAGCAGTTCTTC. Its coded protein is CASFPRGVSYNEQFF.